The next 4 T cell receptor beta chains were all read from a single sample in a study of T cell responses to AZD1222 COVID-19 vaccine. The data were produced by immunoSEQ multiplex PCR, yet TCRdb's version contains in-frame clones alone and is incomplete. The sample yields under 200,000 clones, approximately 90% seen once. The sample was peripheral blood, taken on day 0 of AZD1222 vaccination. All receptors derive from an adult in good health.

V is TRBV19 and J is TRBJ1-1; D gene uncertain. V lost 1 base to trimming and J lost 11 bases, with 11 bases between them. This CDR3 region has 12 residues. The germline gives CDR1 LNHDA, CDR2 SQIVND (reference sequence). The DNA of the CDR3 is TGTGCCAGTAGTATAGCCGGGATTGGGGCTTTCTTT. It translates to CASSIAGIGAFF. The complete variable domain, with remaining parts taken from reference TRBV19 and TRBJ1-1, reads DGGITQSPKYLFRKEGQNVTLSCEQNLNHDAMYWYRQDPGQGLRLIYYSQIVNDFQKGDIAEGYSVSREKKESFPLTVTSAQKNPTAFYLCASSIAGIGAFFGQGTRLTVV.

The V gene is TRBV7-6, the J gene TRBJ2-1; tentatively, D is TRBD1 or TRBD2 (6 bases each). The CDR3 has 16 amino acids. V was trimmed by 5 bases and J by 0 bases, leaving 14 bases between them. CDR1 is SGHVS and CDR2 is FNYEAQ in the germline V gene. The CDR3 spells CASSPHGGGSYNEQFF. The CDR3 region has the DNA TGTGCCAGCAGCCCCCATGGAGGGGGCTCCTACAATGAGCAGTTCTTC.

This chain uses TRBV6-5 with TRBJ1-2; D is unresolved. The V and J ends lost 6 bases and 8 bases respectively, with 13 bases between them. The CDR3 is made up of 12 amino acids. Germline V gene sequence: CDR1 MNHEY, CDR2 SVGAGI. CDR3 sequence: CASSGNSKGYTF. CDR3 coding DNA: TGTGCCAGCAGCGGGAACAGCAAAGGCTACACCTTC.

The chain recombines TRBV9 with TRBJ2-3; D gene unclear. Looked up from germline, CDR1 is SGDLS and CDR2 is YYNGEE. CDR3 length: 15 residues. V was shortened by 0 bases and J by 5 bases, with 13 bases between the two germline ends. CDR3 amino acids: CASSVGWGGLDTQYF. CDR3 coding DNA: TGTGCCAGCAGCGTAGGTTGGGGTGGGTTAGATACGCAGTATTTT.